This T cell receptor (beta chain) came from a study of cytomegalovirus exposure and HLA in healthy donors. About the study: An earlier analysis identified more than 95 million unique TCR beta sequences in 150 million to 200 million T cells. Study results and limitations: Earlier analysis found most TCR beta V segments productive about 90% or about 30% of the time. The authors later found HLA-associated TCR beta chains more clonally expanded than equally common others.

PCR was performed using 60 Vbeta and 13 Jbeta primers. Method: immunoSEQ multiplex PCR; TCRdb's copy keeps in-frame clones and lacks some. The sample lists approximately 150,000 clones, about 80% seen once, with 0.5% to 0.85% in the top ten. The CDR3 totals 15 residues. V gave up 0 bases and J gave up 6 bases; unmatched junction bases: 5. The germline gives CDR1 KGHSH, CDR2 LQKENI. For this clone: Its antigen is not identified.

The V call is TRBV18, the J call TRBJ2-5; 9 bases fit TRBD2. The sequencing sample was made of PBMCs. This TCR was sampled from a male donor in good health and CMV-seronegative. In DNA form, the CDR3 reads TGTGCCAGCTCACCACCCCTAGCGGGGATCCAGACCCAGTACTTC. It yields the protein CASSPPLAGIQTQYF.